Each of the 21 T cell receptor beta chains below was sequenced from the same sample in a study of blood T cell repertoires in COVID-19. Sequencing was performed with immunoSEQ multiplex PCR; in TCRdb, only in-frame clones are kept and a portion is missing. Of about 160,000 clones listed, roughly 90% are singletons. Sequences were obtained from PBMCs or T cells enriched from blood (not recorded which). These receptors were collected from a woman in her thirties or forties who had been exposed to COVID-19.

The CDR3 coding sequence is TGTGCCAGCAGCAATACAGTTAACACCGGGGAGCTGTTTTTT. Its protein is CASSNTVNTGELFF. The V gene is TRBV6-4, the J gene TRBJ2-2, with no clear D. CDR1 is MRHNA, CDR2 SNTAGT, per germline. The CDR3 loop spans 14 amino acids. V was trimmed by 6 bases and J by 2 bases, leaving 10 bases between them.

The chain uses TRBV28 and TRBJ1-3; D is undetermined. Trimming removed 6 bases from V and 0 bases from J, with 6 bases in between. The CDR3 spans 13 residues. Germline V lookup: CDR1 MDHEN, CDR2 SYDVKM. The chain's CDR3 is CASREISGNTIYF. CDR3 sequence (DNA): TGTGCCAGCAGGGAGATCTCTGGAAACACCATATATTTT.

The genes are TRBV27 and TRBJ2-1; the D gene is possibly TRBD2 (5 bases). V was trimmed by 2 bases and J by 4 bases, leaving 6 bases between them. The CDR3 is 13 residues long. Germline CDR1 is MNHEY and CDR2 is SMNVEV (reference sequence). CDR3 amino acids: CASSLGLYNEQFF. The DNA for the CDR3 is TGTGCCAGCAGTTTAGGACTTTACAATGAGCAGTTCTTC.

The genes are TRBV29-1 and TRBJ2-7, with a possible D match to TRBD1 (5 bases). The germline V gene encodes CDR1 SQVTM and CDR2 ANQGSEA. CDR3 length: 12 amino acids. V gave up 3 bases and J gave up 5 bases, with 11 bases separating them. Here the CDR3 DNA reads TGCAGCGTTGACGGCCCCAGGGACGAGCAGTACTTC. Encoded protein: CSVDGPRDEQYF.

The V and J genes are TRBV5-6 and TRBJ2-2; D perhaps matches TRBD2 (6 bases). The CDR3 covers 16 residues. Germline assignment: CDR1 SGHDT and CDR2 YYEEEE. V lost 3 bases and J 6 bases, leaving 18 bases between the germline ends. CDR3 residues: CASSSLGGGPSGELFF. CDR3 sequence (DNA): TGTGCCAGCAGCTCGCTAGGAGGAGGGCCCTCCGGGGAGCTGTTTTTT.

V usage is TRBV19 and J usage is TRBJ2-1, with 14 bases lining up with TRBD2. CDR3 size: 14 residues. Trimming at V came to 5 bases and at J to 11 bases, leaving 5 bases not matched to a gene. The germline CDR1 and CDR2 sequences are LNHDA and SQIVND (reference sequence). CDR3 nucleotides: TGTGCCAGTAGTGGAGGGACTAGCGGGAGAAAGCAGTTCTTC. Translated, it gives CASSGGTSGRKQFF.

This clone has just a few counts. This chain uses TRBV10-3 with TRBJ1-1; D gene ambiguous. Trimming shortened V by 11 bases and J by 1 base, and 8 bases separated the two germline ends. This CDR3 has 11 residues. CDR1 is ENHRY, CDR2 SYGVKD, per germline. The DNA of the CDR3 is TGTGCCTCGGAGGGGAACACTGAAGCTTTCTTT. Protein product: CASEGNTEAFF.

This chain uses TRBV4-1 with TRBJ2-1; 11 bases are a match to TRBD2. Germline CDR1 reads MGHRA; CDR2 reads YSYEKL. After removal of 5 bases from V and 9 bases from J, the junction contained 12 bases not matched to a gene. This CDR3 region has 16 residues. For the CDR3, the DNA is TGCGCCAGCAGCTTAATAGCGGGAGGGCCCTCGGGTGAGCAGTTCTTC. Amino acids: CASSLIAGGPSGEQFF.

V usage is TRBV5-5 and J usage is TRBJ2-2; the D gene is possibly TRBD2 (6 bases). This CDR3 is 16 amino acids long. In germline, CDR1 is SGHKS, CDR2 YYEKEE (reference sequence). V was pared by 0 bases and J by 4 bases, with 13 bases between. The chain's CDR3 is CASSLAVGSITGELFF. In DNA, the CDR3 is TGTGCCAGCAGCTTGGCCGTCGGGAGTATCACCGGGGAGCTGTTTTTT.

The genes are TRBV28 and TRBJ1-2; 9 bases align to TRBD1. The CDR3 totals 15 residues. The germline gives CDR1 MDHEN, CDR2 SYDVKM. The trim removed 5 bases at V and 5 bases at J, leaving 9 bases unmatched. CDR3 sequence reads: CASSPLDRGLYGYTF. The CDR3 region has the DNA TGTGCCAGCAGTCCATTGGACAGGGGACTTTATGGCTACACCTTC.

The chain recombines TRBV5-1 with TRBJ2-6; 8 nucleotides align to TRBD1. Germline values: CDR1 SGHRS, CDR2 YFSETQ. This CDR3 spans 17 amino acids. V lost 0 bases to trimming and J lost 3 bases; unmatched junction nucleotides: 5. CDR3 amino acids: CASSLDSRGRGANVLTF. The CDR3 region has the DNA TGCGCCAGCAGCTTGGATAGCAGGGGGCGTGGGGCCAACGTCCTGACTTTC.

This rearrangement joins TRBV14 to TRBJ1-6; 7 nucleotides agree with TRBD1. CDR1 and CDR2 (germline): SGHDN, FVKESK. CDR3 length: 17 residues. With V trimmed by 2 bases and J by 3 bases, 7 bases remained unmatched. CDR3 coding DNA: TGTGCCAGCAGCCAAACAGGGGAAATTATCTATAATTCACCCCTCCACTTT. Translated, it gives CASSQTGEIIYNSPLHF. Complete variable domain (other parts from reference TRBV14 and TRBJ1-6): EAGVTQFPSHSVIEKGQTVTLRCDPISGHDNLYWYRRVMGKEIKFLLHFVKESKQDESGMPNNRFLAERTGGTYSTLKVQPAELEDSGVYFCASSQTGEIIYNSPLHFGNGTRLTVT.

V and J are TRBV6-1 and TRBJ2-5; maybe TRBD2 (6 bases). Deletions cut 0 bases from V and 4 bases from J, with 15 bases between. The CDR3 totals 16 residues. Germline assignment: CDR1 MNHNS and CDR2 SASEGT. In DNA, the CDR3 is TGTGCCAGCAGTGAAGCGCTGGGGGGTGTAGGAGAGACCCAGTACTTC. Amino acids: CASSEALGGVGETQYF.

The rearrangement uses TRBV6-5 and TRBJ1-5; 8 nucleotides agree with TRBD1. The V gene end was trimmed by 0 bases and the J gene end by 2 bases; junction bases not matched to a gene: 3. Germline CDR1 is MNHEY and CDR2 is SVGAGI. The CDR3 has 16 residues. CDR3 in DNA: TGTGCCAGCAGTTACTCTAAGGGACAGGGCAATCAGCCCCAGCATTTT. It yields the protein CASSYSKGQGNQPQHF.

This clone has a single count. The chain uses TRBV18 and TRBJ2-2; the D gene is possibly TRBD1 (6 bases). Trimming took 6 bases from V and 0 from J, leaving 17 bases between them. The CDR3 consists of 17 residues. Germline V gene lookup returns CDR1 KGHSH and CDR2 LQKENI. The CDR3 sequence is CASSPPQQGANTGELFF. The CDR3 nucleotides read TGTGCCAGCTCGCCCCCCCAACAGGGCGCGAACACCGGGGAGCTGTTTTTT.

The genes are TRBV19 and TRBJ2-1, with 14 nucleotides matching TRBD2. The CDR3 covers 18 residues. Germline V gene lookup returns CDR1 LNHDA and CDR2 SQIVND (reference sequence). J gave up 8 bases and V 3 bases, and 12 bases lay outside the gene matches. Here the CDR3 reads CASSILTGTSGRLYEQFF. As DNA, the CDR3 is TGTGCCAGTAGTATCCTAACCGGGACTAGCGGGAGATTATATGAGCAGTTCTTC.

The chain carries TRBV13 and TRBJ2-7; D possibly corresponds to TRBD2 (6 bases). Germline CDR1 and CDR2: PRHDT and FYEKMQ (reference sequence). Deletions cut 5 bases from V and 2 bases from J, with 13 bases between. The CDR3 runs 14 residues. CDR3: CASSLRDFAYEQYF. DNA of the CDR3: TGTGCCAGCAGCCTCCGGGACTTTGCCTACGAGCAGTACTTC.

This chain uses TRBV3-1 (or the pseudogene TRBV3-2) with TRBJ1-5; D possibly corresponds to TRBD1 (5 bases). Germline CDR1 and CDR2: LGHDT and YNNKEL (reference sequence). The CDR3 has 14 amino acids. The V end was cut by 1 base, the J end by 7 bases, with 11 bases between. In nucleotides, the CDR3 is TGTGCCAGCAGCCAAGGGGCAGGGAAACAGCCCCAGCATTTT. Protein: CASSQGAGKQPQHF.

This clone turned up a few times. The chain joins TRBV10-3 to TRBJ1-2; 9 nucleotides line up with TRBD1. V shed 10 bases and J 3 bases; nucleotides not matched to a gene: 12. CDR1 and CDR2 (germline): ENHRY, SYGVKD. This CDR3 is 15 amino acids long. The CDR3 here is CANNNRDRAYYGYTF. The CDR3, as DNA: TGTGCCAACAACAATCGGGACAGGGCTTACTATGGCTACACCTTC.

The chain has TRBV5-1 and TRBJ2-7, with unresolved D. Germline V gives CDR1 SGHRS, CDR2 YFSETQ. This CDR3 is 11 amino acids long. Trimming pared 5 bases from V and 0 bases from J, leaving 3 bases between. The CDR3 protein is CASSNSYEQYF. For the CDR3, the DNA is TGCGCCAGCAGTAACTCCTACGAGCAGTACTTC.

V and J are TRBV5-1 and TRBJ2-3; TRBD2 agrees at 9 bases. The germline V gene encodes CDR1 SGHRS and CDR2 YFSETQ. This CDR3 is built from 18 residues. After removal of 4 bases from V and 2 bases from J, the junction contained 14 bases not matched to a gene. Here the CDR3 DNA reads TGCGCCAGCAGCCGTCGACTAGCGGAGTCTACCCCCACAGATACGCAGTATTTT. It yields the protein CASSRRLAESTPTDTQYF.